This TCR beta chain was sequenced for a study of blood T cell repertoires in COVID-19. Profiled with immunoSEQ multiplex PCR; TCRdb holds only in-frame clones, not every one. The repertoire holds hundreds of thousands of clones, with approximately 85% as singletons. The sequencing input was PBMCs or T cells enriched from blood (not recorded which). The TCR originated in a woman aged 30 to 39 who had recovered from COVID-19.

The CDR3 sequence is CASFGLADSSYNEQFF. As DNA, the CDR3 is TGTGCCAGCTTCGGACTAGCGGACAGCTCCTACAATGAGCAGTTCTTC. This chain connects TRBV28 to TRBJ2-1; 10 bases agree with TRBD2. The V gene end was trimmed by 8 bases and the J gene end by 0 bases; junction bases not matched to a gene: 7. This CDR3 has 16 residues. Germline V lookup: CDR1 MDHEN, CDR2 SYDVKM.